The 11 T cell receptor beta chains below were found in one sample sequenced in a study of cytomegalovirus exposure and HLA in healthy donors. The PCR employed 60 Vbeta primers together with 13 Jbeta primers. Assay used: immunoSEQ multiplex PCR; TCRdb lists only in-frame clones, some missing. This table holds 65,000 to 90,000 clones, just under 75% found once. Sequenced: PBMCs. All receptors derive from a man aged 60-69 years in good health and CMV-seronegative.

The CDR3 protein is CASSLANSGANVLTF. DNA for the CDR3: TGCGCCAGCAGCTTAGCCAACTCTGGGGCCAACGTCCTGACTTTC. The genes are TRBV5-1 and TRBJ2-6; D gene uncertain. Germline V gene data show CDR1 as SGHRS and CDR2 as YFSETQ. The CDR3 has 15 residues. Trimming shortened V by 2 bases and J by 0 bases, and 6 bases separated the two germline ends.

The chain joins TRBV30 to TRBJ1-1, with 8 positions matching TRBD1. V was pared by 1 base and J by 4 bases, with 2 bases of the junction left unmatched. The CDR3 length is 13 residues. The germline CDR1 and CDR2 sequences are GTSNPN and SVGIG (reference sequence). The CDR3 nucleotides read TGTGCCTGGAGTGAAACAGGGGGCACTGAAGCTTTCTTT. Protein: CAWSETGGTEAFF. Combining the CDR3 with reference TRBV30 and TRBJ1-1 gives the whole variable domain SQTIHQWPATLVQPVGSPLSLECTVEGTSNPNLYWYRQAAGRGLQLLFYSVGIGQISSEVPQNLSASRPQDRQFILSSKKLLLSDSGFYLCAWSETGGTEAFFGQGTRLTVV.

This clone was seen just once. The chain combines TRBV30 with TRBJ2-7; no definite D call. V was clipped by 0 bases and J by 3 bases, with 12 bases between them. Germline lookup yields CDR1 GTSNPN and CDR2 SVGIG (reference sequence). There are 14 residues in the CDR3. CDR3 bases: TGTGCCTGGAGTGTTATGGGCCCCGGCTACGAGCAGTACTTC. Protein product: CAWSVMGPGYEQYF.

The rearrangement uses TRBV6-5 and TRBJ2-7, with 7 bases matching TRBD1. V shed 5 bases and J 6 bases; nucleotides not matched to a gene: 7. The CDR3 is 13 amino acids. Per germline, CDR1 MNHEY and CDR2 SVGAGI. The CDR3 sequence: CASSGTGVGEQYF. The CDR3 DNA is TGTGCCAGCAGTGGAACAGGGGTGGGCGAGCAGTACTTC.

The V gene is TRBV5-6, the J gene TRBJ1-4; 8 bases map to TRBD1. The V gene's germline CDR1 is SGHDT and CDR2 YYEEEE. Germline trimming cut 4 bases from V and 8 bases from J; bases unmatched to any gene: 7. The CDR3 contains 14 residues. The DNA of the CDR3 is TGTGCCAGCAGCCTCTTGACAGGGGAAGAAAAACTGTTTTTT. Protein sequence: CASSLLTGEEKLFF. The variable domain in full, with the rest retrieved from reference TRBV5-6 and TRBJ1-4, is DAGVTQSPTHLIKTRGQQVTLRCSPKSGHDTVSWYQQALGQGPQFIFQYYEEEERQRGNFPDRFSGHQFPNYSSELNVNALLLGDSALYLCASSLLTGEEKLFFGSGTQLSVL.

V gene TRBV27 combines with J gene TRBJ1-4; possible D gene TRBD1, 6 bases. V dropped 6 bases and J dropped 5 bases, with 10 bases sitting between them. CDR3 length equals 13 residues. Germline V lookup: CDR1 MNHEY, CDR2 SMNVEV (reference sequence). The DNA for the CDR3 is TGTGCCAGCAGGCACAGGGCAAATGAAAAACTGTTTTTT. Encoded protein: CASRHRANEKLFF.

This clone was counted only a few times. The junction differs from germline at one of its ends, possibly a read error. The chain uses TRBV7-9 and TRBJ1-4; 10 bases are shared with TRBD1. The CDR3 extends over 15 amino acids. The germline V gene has CDR1 SEHNR and CDR2 FQNEAQ (reference sequence). CDR3 sequence: CSSSPGTGVFEKLFF. CDR3 in DNA: TGTTCCAGCAGCCCAGGGACAGGGGTATTTGAAAAACTGTTTTTT.

The gene calls are TRBV5-4 and TRBJ2-7; 12 nucleotides line up with TRBD2. The CDR3 runs 15 residues. V shed 1 base, J shed 7 bases, and the junction held 6 bases outside the gene matches. Germline loops: CDR1 SGHNT, CDR2 YYREEE (reference sequence). For the CDR3, the DNA is TGTGCCAGCAGCTTGCCTAGCGGGGGGGCGGGAGAGCAGTACTTC. This sequence encodes CASSLPSGGAGEQYF.

V and J are TRBV5-1 and TRBJ1-5; the D is unclear. This CDR3 contains 16 residues. V gave up 4 bases and J gave up 3 bases, with 17 bases separating them. Germline V gene data show CDR1 as SGHRS and CDR2 as YFSETQ. In nucleotides, the CDR3 is TGCGCCAGCAGCCCGGCCCCCGACACCTTCAATCAGCCCCAGCATTTT. It is translated as CASSPAPDTFNQPQHF.

This chain connects TRBV7-8 to TRBJ2-2, with 9 bases identical to TRBD2. The CDR3 contains 15 residues. Germline loops: CDR1 SGHVS, CDR2 FQNEAQ. The V gene end was trimmed by 3 bases and the J gene end by 5 bases; junction bases not matched to a gene: 4. The CDR3 here is CASSLLAGPTGELFF. The CDR3, as DNA: TGTGCCAGCAGCTTGCTAGCGGGGCCAACCGGGGAGCTGTTTTTT.

The chain recombines TRBV11-2 with TRBJ2-7, with a tentative D call TRBD2 (6 bases). V dropped 5 bases and J dropped 7 bases, with 21 bases sitting between them. This CDR3 contains 15 residues. Germline-derived CDR1 and CDR2 are SGHAT and FQNNGV. CDR3 nucleotide sequence: TGTGCCAGCAGCCCGGTGCGGGGACCCCTTGGAGAGCAGTACTTC. Encoded protein: CASSPVRGPLGEQYF. The full variable domain, its missing parts supplied by reference TRBV11-2 and TRBJ2-7, is EAGVAQSPRYKIIEKRQSVAFWCNPISGHATLYWYQQILGQGPKLLIQFQNNGVVDDSQLPKDRFSAERLKGVDSTLKIQPAKLEDSAVYLCASSPVRGPLGEQYFGPGTRLTVT.